This section outlines one TCR beta chain sequence together with its context. The record originates from a study of Ad26.COV2.S vaccination and SARS-CoV-2 variants. As to treatment: roughly 18 received Ad26.COV2.S at low or high dose, single or two shots; several received placebo; per-sample allocation not given. It was on day 63 after the first vaccine or placebo injection that samples were taken. This table comes from immunoSEQ multiplex PCR, and its TCRdb copy is limited to in-frame clones, with some not included. The sample includes some 370,000 clones, 83% of them seen just once. The V gene lost 1 base and the J gene lost 3 bases, with 7 bases spanning the gap. The germline V gene encodes CDR1 SEHNR and CDR2 FQNEAQ (reference sequence). This CDR3 contains 13 residues.

The sequencing used peripheral blood, collected in a trial of Ad26.COV2.S vaccine versus placebo. The receptor was derived from a person aged 18-60 years who received the Ad26.COV2.S COVID-19 vaccine or a placebo. This chain links TRBV7-9 with TRBJ2-7; D not certain. The CDR3 region is CASSLGGGYEQYF. As DNA, the CDR3 is TGTGCCAGCAGCTTAGGAGGCGGCTACGAGCAGTACTTC.